The entry that follows covers one TCR beta chain sequence. The target of this receptor is not known. No clone much larger than this one lies a single base away; base qualities are absent. TCR cDNA was made using 5'RACE template switching, a step that added a universal primer site and unique molecular identifiers. cDNA synthesis was primed from both the TCR alpha and TCR beta constant segments. Library amplification involved two PCR steps, and the second step added sample barcodes and sequencing adapters. Sequencing of libraries was done on Illumina HiSeq 2500 (2x100 bp) or NovaSeq (2x150 bp). Per the source publication's procedure: MIGEC handled demultiplexing of reads and collapsing into UMI consensus sequences, while MiXCR performed V(D)J alignment. Vaccine-responding clonotypes were defined with edgeR using replicate PBMC samples, requiring FDR below 0.01 and a log2 fold change above 5 up to day 15. Each bulk clonotype received a CD4 or CD8 identity based on whether the sequenced CD4 or CD8 repertoire contained that clonotype at higher abundance. TCRdb reprocessed the public reads (quality trimming at Q25 with fastp, clone calling with MiXCR) and kept in-frame beta chains. Rows are unified per CDR3 protein, each entry keeping the most common DNA and genes. These V and J calls rely on TCRdb rather than the paper's analysis. The sample includes almost 600,000 distinct CDR3 sequences, with roughly 12% observed a single time. Over 11% of the sample goes to the ten largest clones.

These data come from a study of T cells after yellow fever vaccination (dated by TCRdb to between 2017 and 2020). Looking at the study overall: Libraries from fractions with low cell numbers were prepared with the SMART-Seq v4 Ultra Low Input RNA kit. To follow T-cell clones before and after primary and booster YFV17D yellow fever vaccination, bulk TCR alpha and beta repertoires were sequenced over time. Two healthy male donors, one aged 18 to 30 and one aged 30 to 39 years, made up the cohort. Blood was collected at multiple timepoints before and after primary and secondary immunization, and bulk PBMC replicates and cell subsets were isolated.

V is pared back by 5 bases and J by 5 bases, with 18 bases lying between the germline termini. Including the terminal cysteine and phenylalanine, the CDR3 comprises 15 residues. Only CDR3 DNA is held: 45 bases, read in frame from base 1. CDR1 SEHNR and CDR2 FQNEAQ are derived from the germline V gene (reference sequence). The treatment or condition label here, explained by the study, means: live attenuated yellow fever vaccine strain. Two biological replicates of bulk PBMCs were collected at each blood-draw timepoint. PBMCs were isolated from peripheral blood using a standard Ficoll-Paque protocol. TriZol was used to extract RNA from bulk PBMCs, from CD4 and CD8 fractions, and from dextramer-positive and dextramer-negative fractions. Overall study results and their limits: Computational filtering was required because FACS-sorted repertoires could contain abundant contaminating clonotypes from the bulk population. Because only a couple of donors were included in the study, the extent to which the findings can be generalized is limited. The secondary T-cell response was weaker than the primary response but faster, peaking on day 5 instead of day 15. After the booster, most clones that had expanded after primary vaccination were detected again (roughly 95% of CD4 and around nine tenths of CD8), suggesting broad maintenance of memory. A small fraction of clonotypes showed up in both the CD4 and CD8 compartments, probably as a result of convergent recombination.

The sample consisted of PBMCs, taken on the day of the yellow fever booster vaccination. The V gene is TRBV7-9 and the J gene is TRBJ2-5; matching of 6 bases hints at TRBD2 as the D gene. The source is a man in his thirties or forties who received the YFV17D yellow fever vaccine. The CDR3 sequence is CASSPDGTFGETQYF. The nucleotide sequence reads TGTGCCAGCAGCCCAGATGGGACTTTTGGGGAGACCCAGTACTTC.